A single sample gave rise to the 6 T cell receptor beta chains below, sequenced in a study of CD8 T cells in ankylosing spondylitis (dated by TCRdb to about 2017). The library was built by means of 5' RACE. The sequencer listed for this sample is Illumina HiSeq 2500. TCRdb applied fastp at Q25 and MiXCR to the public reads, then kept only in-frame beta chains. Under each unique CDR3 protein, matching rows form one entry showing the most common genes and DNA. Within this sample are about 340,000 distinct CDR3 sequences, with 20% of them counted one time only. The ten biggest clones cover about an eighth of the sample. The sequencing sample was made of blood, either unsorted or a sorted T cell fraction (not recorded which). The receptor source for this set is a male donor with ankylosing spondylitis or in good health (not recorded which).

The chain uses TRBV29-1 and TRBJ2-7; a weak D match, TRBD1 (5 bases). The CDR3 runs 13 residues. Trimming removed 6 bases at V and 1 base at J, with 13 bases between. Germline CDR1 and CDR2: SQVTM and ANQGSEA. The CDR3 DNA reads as TGCAGCGTGCTGATCGACAGTTCCTACGAGCAGTACTTC. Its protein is CSVLIDSSYEQYF.

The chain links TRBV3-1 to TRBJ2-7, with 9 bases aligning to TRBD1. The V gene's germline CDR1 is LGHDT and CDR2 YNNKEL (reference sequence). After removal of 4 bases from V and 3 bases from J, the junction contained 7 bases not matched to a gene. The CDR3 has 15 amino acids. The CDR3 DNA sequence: TGTGCCAGCAGCCGCTACGGGACAGGGATCTACGAGCAGTACTTC. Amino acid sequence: CASSRYGTGIYEQYF.

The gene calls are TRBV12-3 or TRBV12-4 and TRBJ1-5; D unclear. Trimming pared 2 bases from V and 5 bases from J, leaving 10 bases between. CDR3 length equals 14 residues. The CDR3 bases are TGTGCCAGCAGTTTATGGGCAGACGATCAGCCCCAGCATTTT. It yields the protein CASSLWADDQPQHF.

In DNA, the CDR3 is TGTGCCAGCAGCCCGGGGCCTAGCGGGGCCGGGGGTGGTGAGCAGTTCTTC. Its protein product is CASSPGPSGAGGGEQFF. V is TRBV9 and J is TRBJ2-1; 9 bases are shared with TRBD2. Germline V gene data show CDR1 as SGDLS and CDR2 as YYNGEE. The CDR3 contains 17 residues. V was pared by 4 bases and J by 9 bases, with 17 bases of the junction left unmatched.

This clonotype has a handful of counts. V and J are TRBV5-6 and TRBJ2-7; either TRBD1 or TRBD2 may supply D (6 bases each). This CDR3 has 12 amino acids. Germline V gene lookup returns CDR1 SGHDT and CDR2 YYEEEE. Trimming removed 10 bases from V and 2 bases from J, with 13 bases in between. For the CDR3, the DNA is TGTGCCTCGGGGGACACGGCCTACGAGCAGTACTTC. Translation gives CASGDTAYEQYF.

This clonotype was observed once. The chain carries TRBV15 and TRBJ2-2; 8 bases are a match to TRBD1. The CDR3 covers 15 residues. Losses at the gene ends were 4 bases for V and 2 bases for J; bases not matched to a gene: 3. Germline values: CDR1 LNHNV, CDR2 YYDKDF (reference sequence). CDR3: CATSKGQGNTGELFF. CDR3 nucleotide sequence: TGTGCCACCAGCAAAGGACAGGGTAACACCGGGGAGCTGTTTTTT.